This is a list of T cell receptor beta chains from one sample in a study of T cells after yellow fever vaccination. TCRdb reprocessed the 5' RACE reads via MiXCR and lists one record per CDR3 protein. The data contain about 400,000 distinct CDR3 sequences, over 5% of them singletons. Sequences were derived from PBMCs, sampled 5 days after the yellow fever booster vaccination. These TCRs come from a man aged 30 to 45 who received the YFV17D yellow fever vaccine. Each CDR3 is given with its conserved first and last residue. A D gene is named only where the DNA matches it firmly. Only part of the rows carry a size: once, few, many, or a class if the clone is expanded.

>NA|TRBJ2-6|NA|TRBV5-4
TGTGCCAGCAGCTTAGGGACTGGGGCCAACGTCCTGACTTTC
CASSLGTGANVLTF
>NA|TRBJ2-3|NA|TRBV5-1
TGCGCCAGCAGCTTGGACGGCGGGAACGTTGATACGCAGTATTTT
CASSLDGGNVDTQYF
>few|TRBJ2-2|NA|TRBV21-1
TGTGCCAGCAGCATAACCCAGGGGCTCGTGGGCACCGGGGAGCTGTTTTTT
CASSITQGLVGTGELFF
>NA|TRBJ2-5|NA|TRBV10-3
TGTGCCATCAGGGCCAACCAACAAGAGACCCAGTACTTC
CAIRANQQETQYF
>NA|TRBJ1-1|NA|TRBV4-2
TGTGCCAGCAGCCAAGTCGGAGACCTGCCTGAAGCTTTCTTT
CASSQVGDLPEAFF
>many|TRBJ2-1|NA|TRBV7-3
TGTGCCAGCAGCTTAACTGGTCCCGGGGTCAATGAGCAGTTCTTC
CASSLTGPGVNEQFF
>NA|TRBJ2-2|NA|TRBV3-1
TGTGCCAGCAGCCATATCGCGGGACAGACCGGGGAGCTGTTTTTT
CASSHIAGQTGELFF
>few|TRBJ2-2|TRBD2|TRBV5-1
TGCGCCAGCAGCTTGGCCCCAGGGACTAGCGCCAACACCGGGGAGCTGTTTTTT
CASSLAPGTSANTGELFF
>NA|TRBJ2-3|TRBD2|TRBV3-1
TGTGCCTTCTGTTTATTGCGGGAGACACTGGAGACAGATACGCAGTATTTT
CAFCLLRETLETDTQYF
>NA|TRBJ2-3|NA|TRBV7-9
TGTGCCAGCAGCAGCTCCGACCGGGGAGGTCCAGATACGCAGTATTTT
CASSSSDRGGPDTQYF
>many|TRBJ2-7|TRBD2|TRBV20-1
TGCAGTGCTTCTACCGCGACTAGCGGGAGTAGAAACGAGCAGTACTTC
CSASTATSGSRNEQYF
>many|TRBJ1-6|NA|TRBV12-3/TRBV12-4
TGTGCCAGCAGTTCCGGGTGGTTAGGGGCAGGATCACCCCTCCACTTT
CASSSGWLGAGSPLHF
>many|TRBJ2-5|TRBD2|TRBV7-2
TGTGCCAGCAGGCTGGGGACTAGCGGGAGGCCCAACTTC
CASRLGTSGRPNF
>many|TRBJ1-1|NA|TRBV4-3
TGCGCCAGCAGCCAAGAGGGGGGGGTTGAAAATGAAGCTTTCTTT
CASSQEGGVENEAFF
>NA|TRBJ2-7|NA|TRBV6-5
TGTGCCAGCAGGGCCCTCCCCTACGAGCAGTACTTC
CASRALPYEQYF
>few|TRBJ2-2|NA|TRBV7-2
TGTGCCAGCATCCCATCCGGGGGTAGGGTCACCGGGGAGCTGTTTTTT
CASIPSGGRVTGELFF
>many|TRBJ2-3|NA|TRBV24-1
TGTGCCACCAGTGACCGAGGGGGTAAAACAGATACGCAGTATTTT
CATSDRGGKTDTQYF
>many|TRBJ2-5|NA|TRBV5-1
TGCGCCAGCAGCTCTCAGTACCAAGAGACCCAGTACTTC
CASSSQYQETQYF
>NA|TRBJ2-5|TRBD2|TRBV20-1
TGCAGTGCTGGACGTCCGGGACTAGCAGCGGGAGAGACCCAGTACTTC
CSAGRPGLAAGETQYF
>NA|TRBJ2-5|NA|TRBV23-1
TGCGCCAGCAGTCGCCGCGGACGGCCTGGGGAGACCCAGTACTTC
CASSRRGRPGETQYF
>NA|TRBJ2-7|NA|TRBV21-1
TGTGCCAGCACCTATAGCGGGAAGGGATCCTACGAGCAGTACTTC
CASTYSGKGSYEQYF
>many|TRBJ2-7|NA|TRBV29-1
TGCAGCGTTGTTGGCACCACCTACGAGCAGTACTTC
CSVVGTTYEQYF
>many|TRBJ1-1|NA|TRBV10-2
TGCGCCAGCAGTGACACAGCCGAAGCTTTCTTT
CASSDTAEAFF
>NA|TRBJ2-7|NA|TRBV27
TGTGCCAGCAGAACCCCTGGAGCGGGCAGCTCCTACGAGCAGTACTTC
CASRTPGAGSSYEQYF
>few|TRBJ1-1|NA|TRBV19
TGTGCCAGTATTTGGTTATGGAAAGCTTTCTTT
CASIWLWKAFF
>many|TRBJ2-1|TRBD2|TRBV5-1
TGCGCCAGCAGCGGGCCCGACCGACTAGCGGGTTCGGGCAATGAGCAGTTCTTC
CASSGPDRLAGSGNEQFF
>many|TRBJ2-1|TRBD2|TRBV20-1
TGCAGTGCTTATTCTAGCGGGAATGAGCAGTTCTTC
CSAYSSGNEQFF
>NA|TRBJ2-7|NA|TRBV12-5
TGTGCTAGTCGGGGCTTATTATACGAGCAGTACTTC
CASRGLLYEQYF
>few|TRBJ2-7|TRBD2|TRBV2
TGTGCCAGCAGGATTCCGGGACTAGCGGGTGGGGAGCAGTACTTC
CASRIPGLAGGEQYF
>NA|TRBJ2-5|TRBD2|TRBV4-3
TGCGCCAGCAGCCACCCGAGGGGAACGGGAGGGCCTGAGACCCAGTACTTC
CASSHPRGTGGPETQYF
>NA|TRBJ2-1|TRBD2|TRBV11-2
TGTGCCAGCAGCTCAAGACTAGCGGGAACGGGGGAGTTCTTC
CASSSRLAGTGEFF
>NA|TRBJ2-3|NA|TRBV19
TGTGCCAGTAGTTCCTGGGGTACCTCTGATACGCAGTATTTT
CASSSWGTSDTQYF
>many|TRBJ2-5|NA|TRBV5-1
TGCGCCAGCAGATCCCCCTCCGGTGCCGGGGAGACCCAGTACTTC
CASRSPSGAGETQYF
>few|TRBJ2-7|NA|TRBV28
TGTGCCAGCAGTTTAGGGACGGTAACGGGGGAGCAGTACTTC
CASSLGTVTGEQYF
>NA|TRBJ2-3|TRBD2|TRBV11-2
TGTGCCAGCAGCTTAGATTGGGGGGGGAGAGATACGCAGTATTTT
CASSLDWGGRDTQYF
>many|TRBJ2-1|TRBD2|TRBV5-4
TGTGCCAGCAGCCGAACTAGCGGGAGAGATGAGCAGTTCTTC
CASSRTSGRDEQFF
>few|TRBJ2-2|TRBD2|TRBV5-1
TGCGCCAGCAGCCAAACCTTCACTAGCGCCAACACCGGGGAGCTGTTTTTT
CASSQTFTSANTGELFF
>many|TRBJ2-7|TRBD1|TRBV30
TGTGCCTGGAGGAGACGGGACAGATTCTACGAGCAGTACTTC
CAWRRRDRFYEQYF
>many|TRBJ1-4|NA|TRBV20-1
TGCAGTGCTAGCCCGGGTGGGGATGAAAAACTGTTTTTT
CSASPGGDEKLFF
>few|TRBJ2-1|TRBD2|TRBV6-1
TGTGCCAGCAACCGGGGTGGACTAGCGGGATACTACAATGAGCAGTTCTTC
CASNRGGLAGYYNEQFF
>many|TRBJ2-7|NA|TRBV5-1
TGCGCCAGCAGCTCGGGACATCCCTACGAGCAGTACTTC
CASSSGHPYEQYF
>NA|TRBJ1-2|NA|TRBV6-2/TRBV6-3
TGTGCCAGCATCTCCCTTCAGGACGCGGCGAGCTATGGCTACACCTTC
CASISLQDAASYGYTF
>many|TRBJ2-3|TRBD1|TRBV5-1
TGCGCCAGCAGAACAGGGGGCTCTAGCACAGATACGCAGTATTTT
CASRTGGSSTDTQYF